The clone carrying this T cell receptor beta chain was counted only a few times. As to treatment: 19 received Ad26.COV2.S at low or high dose, single or two shots; several received placebo; per-sample allocation not given. Collection of the samples took place on day 63 after the first injection of vaccine or placebo. The germline V and J ends were trimmed by 8 bases and 3 bases, with 10 bases remaining between them. This CDR3 has 12 amino acids. In germline, CDR1 is SGHAT, CDR2 FQDESV (reference sequence). The source of the sample is a study of Ad26.COV2.S vaccination and SARS-CoV-2 variants. Some clones are missing from TCRdb's copy, which holds only in-frame ones; the method was immunoSEQ multiplex PCR. The sample carries more than 300,000 clones, approximately 86% recorded once.

The specimen comprised peripheral blood, sampled in a trial of Ad26.COV2.S vaccine versus placebo. The genes are TRBV11-1 and TRBJ2-5; no definite D call. The TCR was taken from a person between 18 and 65 years old who received the Ad26.COV2.S COVID-19 vaccine or a placebo. The CDR3 nucleotides are TGTGCCAGCGCAGCCGCTGAAGAGACCCAGTACTTC. Its protein product is CASAAAEETQYF.